This T cell receptor beta chain was identified during a study of CXCR3-negative and CXCR3-positive naive CD8 T cells. Across the study: Overall TRB read output was around 140 million, and each library contained about 1.5 +/- 0.3 million reads.

5' RACE that incorporated UMI labels was used to prepare the TRB cDNA libraries. TCRdb reprocessed the 5' RACE reads, with one entry per CDR3 protein and no DNA. This repertoire includes tens of thousands of distinct CDR3 sequences. Triplicate sorting captured hundreds of thousands of cells each from every CD8+ T cell subset. In regard to this clonotype: Its antigen remains unidentified.

The CDR3 consists of 14 residues. In germline, CDR1 is LNHDA, CDR2 SQIVND (reference sequence). Study conclusions and caveats: Comparably high diversity was seen in both naive subsets, and much lower diversity in memory CD8+ cells. Naive CXCR3-negative and CXCR3-positive cells had similar TRBV-TRBJ usage; memory differed.

This sequence joins TRBV19 and TRBJ2-1; TCRdb indicates TRBD1, and absent DNA this call remains unverified. The sample comprised memory CD8+ T cells from blood. This sequence was found in a human donor in good health. Some clones in this sample may be carry-over from other donors' samples. The CDR3 reads CASSIGTGGNEQFF.